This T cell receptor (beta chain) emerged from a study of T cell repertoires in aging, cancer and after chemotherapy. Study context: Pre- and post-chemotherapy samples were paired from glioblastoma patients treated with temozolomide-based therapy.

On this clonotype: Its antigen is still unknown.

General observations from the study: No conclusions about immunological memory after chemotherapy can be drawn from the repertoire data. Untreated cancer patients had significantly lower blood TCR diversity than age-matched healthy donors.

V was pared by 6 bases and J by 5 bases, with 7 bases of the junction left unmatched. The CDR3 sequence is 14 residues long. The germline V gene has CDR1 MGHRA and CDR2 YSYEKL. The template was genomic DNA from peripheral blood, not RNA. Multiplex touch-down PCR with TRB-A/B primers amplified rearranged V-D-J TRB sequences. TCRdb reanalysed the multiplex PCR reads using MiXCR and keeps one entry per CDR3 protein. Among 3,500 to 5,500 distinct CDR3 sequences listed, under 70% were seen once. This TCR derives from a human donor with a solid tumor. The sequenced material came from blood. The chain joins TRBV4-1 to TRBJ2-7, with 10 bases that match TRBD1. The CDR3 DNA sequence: TGCGCCAGCAGGACCGGGACAGGGGACCACGAGCAGTACTTC. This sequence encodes CASRTGTGDHEQYF.